This passage covers 31 T cell receptor beta chains from one sample sequenced in a study of cytomegalovirus exposure and HLA in healthy donors (dated by TCRdb to about 2017). Preparation of the library involved the immunoSEQ multiplex PCR assay. For the multiplex PCR, a mixture combining 60 forward primers for TCR Vbeta segments and 13 reverse primers for TCR Jbeta segments was used. In TCRdb, the immuneACCESS table is reduced to in-frame sequences with V and J assigned. These tables do not hold every clone; where another copy was compared, an unresolved V gene accounts for under half, and the others remain unexplained. This sample holds about 90,000 clones; about three quarters were observed only once. The ten largest clonotypes hold roughly 2% of the sample. The sample comprised PBMCs. These receptors were collected from a boy between 10 and 17 years old in good health and CMV-seronegative.

The chain combines TRBV7-2 with TRBJ2-5; tentative D call: TRBD1 (6 bases). This CDR3 comprises 14 residues. Trimming removed 5 bases at V and 7 bases at J, with 17 bases between. Germline V lookup: CDR1 SGHTA, CDR2 FQGNSA. This CDR3 is CASSPLGAVRTQYF. CDR3 DNA: TGTGCCAGCAGCCCCCTGGGGGCCGTGCGGACCCAGTACTTC. Filled out from reference TRBV7-2 and TRBJ2-5, the complete variable domain reads GAGVSQSPSNKVTEKGKDVELRCDPISGHTALYWYRQSLGQGLEFLIYFQGNSAPDKSGLPSDRFSAERTGGSVSTLTIQRTQQEDSAVYLCASSPLGAVRTQYFGPGTRLLVL.

This clone appeared once. A much larger clone lies one base from this, so it may be a read error. This rearrangement joins TRBV9 to TRBJ2-7; 7 positions agree with TRBD1. The ends lost 4 bases at V and 0 bases at J; junction bases unmatched: 4. This CDR3 spans 14 amino acids. Germline CDR1 and CDR2: SGDLS and YYNGEE. CDR3 residues: CASSRRDSSYEQYF. The DNA for the CDR3 is TGTGCCAGCAGCCGCCGGGACAGCTCCTACGAGCAGTACTTC.

CDR3 in DNA: TGTGCCTGGAGTGTAAGGATCAGGGGTCAGCCCCAGCATTTT. Protein product: CAWSVRIRGQPQHF. The chain joins TRBV30 to TRBJ1-5, with D tentatively TRBD1 (6 bases). Trimming removed 0 bases from V and 6 bases from J, with 12 bases in between. Germline V gives CDR1 GTSNPN, CDR2 SVGIG (reference sequence). The CDR3 runs to 14 residues.

The chain carries TRBV18 and TRBJ2-1; TRBD1 matches at 10 bases. V dropped 0 bases and J dropped 8; count of bases not matched to a gene: 7. In germline, CDR1 is KGHSH, CDR2 LQKENI. This CDR3 is 16 amino acids long. CDR3 bases: TGTGCCAGCTCACCACCGCAGGGACAGGGGAGCTATGAGCAGTTCTTC. It is translated as CASSPPQGQGSYEQFF. Looking up the rest from reference TRBV18 and TRBJ2-1 gives the full variable domain: NAGVMQNPRHLVRRRGQEARLRCSPMKGHSHVYWYRQLPEEGLKFMVYLQKENIIDESGMPKERFSAEFPKEGPSILRIQQVVRGDSAAYFCASSPPQGQGSYEQFFGPGTRLTVL.

The chain combines TRBV6-5 with TRBJ2-4, with D perhaps TRBD2 (5 bases). Germline V gene lookup returns CDR1 MNHEY and CDR2 SVGAGI. V was pared by 2 bases and J by 8 bases, with 10 bases between. The CDR3 extends over 13 amino acids. The CDR3 is CASSYTRADIQYF. CDR3 DNA: TGTGCCAGCAGTTACACGAGAGCGGACATTCAGTACTTC.

The chain combines TRBV25-1 with TRBJ1-5; D gene ambiguous. This CDR3 contains 15 residues. The germline V gene encodes CDR1 MGHDK and CDR2 SYGVNS. V lost 3 bases and J 3 bases, leaving 12 bases between the germline ends. CDR3 in DNA: TGTGCCAGCAGTGACTCCGGGAGGGTCAATCAGCCCCAGCATTTT. The encoded protein is CASSDSGRVNQPQHF.

The genes are TRBV4-3 and TRBJ2-1, with D possibly being TRBD2 (6 bases). The germline CDR1 and CDR2 sequences are LGHNA and YSLEER. V lost 3 bases and J 3 bases, leaving 15 bases between the germline ends. This CDR3 has 16 residues. The CDR3 protein is CASSQNRLGGYNEQFF. CDR3 nucleotides: TGCGCCAGCAGCCAGAACCGACTAGGCGGCTACAATGAGCAGTTCTTC.

The chain uses TRBV5-4 and TRBJ2-7, with TRBD2 as a possible D gene (6 bases). The V gene lost 4 bases and the J gene lost 6 bases, with 20 bases spanning the gap. CDR1 is SGHNT and CDR2 is YYREEE in the germline V gene (reference sequence). This CDR3 has 15 residues. The DNA for the CDR3 is TGTGCCAGCAGCGTTGCGGCTAGCGTGCTCTCCGAGCAGTACTTC. Protein sequence: CASSVAASVLSEQYF.

The rearrangement links TRBV27 to TRBJ2-7; TRBD1 matches 7 bases. Losses at the gene ends were 1 base for V and 4 bases for J; bases not matched to a gene: 4. The CDR3 is 14 amino acids. Germline loops: CDR1 MNHEY, CDR2 SMNVEV (reference sequence). The DNA of the CDR3 is TGTGCCAGCAGTTTATTGGGACAGCAATACGAGCAGTACTTC. It yields the protein CASSLLGQQYEQYF.

The chain combines TRBV29-1 with TRBJ2-6; 8 bases map to TRBD2. CDR3 length: 15 residues. J was trimmed by 2 bases and V by 4 bases; bases with no gene match: 4. Germline V gene lookup returns CDR1 SQVTM and CDR2 ANQGSEA. CDR3 amino acids: CSVGTGGAGANVLTF. The CDR3 DNA sequence: TGCAGCGTTGGGACGGGGGGGGCTGGGGCCAACGTCCTGACTTTC. The full variable domain, with the rest looked up from reference TRBV29-1 and TRBJ2-6, is SAVISQKPSRDICQRGTSLTIQCQVDSQVTMMFWYRQQPGQSLTLIATANQGSEATYESGFVIDKFPISRPNLTFSTLTVSNMSPEDSSIYLCSVGTGGAGANVLTFGAGSRLTVL.

The chain carries TRBV10-2 and TRBJ1-2, with 11 bases that match TRBD1. CDR1 is WSHSY, CDR2 SAAADI, per germline. The CDR3 consists of 15 residues. V was clipped by 3 bases and J by 8 bases; unmatched bases: 8. The CDR3: CASSDLGQGAGGYTF. In DNA, the CDR3 is TGCGCCAGCAGTGATCTTGGACAGGGGGCGGGAGGCTACACCTTC.

V usage is TRBV19 and J usage is TRBJ1-2, with 11 positions matching TRBD1. The germline V gene has CDR1 LNHDA and CDR2 SQIVND (reference sequence). CDR3 size: 15 residues. J lost 8 bases, V lost 5 bases, and 10 bases had no gene match. CDR3 amino acids: CASSFGGTGGGGYTF. CDR3 nucleotides: TGTGCCAGTAGTTTCGGAGGGACAGGGGGAGGCGGCTACACCTTC.

This clone was counted a few times. The chain couples TRBV6-5 to TRBJ1-2; the D gene is possibly TRBD1 (6 bases). The ends were cut back, 6 bases at V and 4 bases at J, with 12 bases in the middle. The CDR3 runs to 13 residues. Germline V gene lookup returns CDR1 MNHEY and CDR2 SVGAGI. This CDR3 reads CASRQTGPYGYTF. In DNA form, the CDR3 reads TGTGCCAGCAGACAGACAGGTCCCTATGGCTACACCTTC.

The chain combines TRBV30 with TRBJ1-2, with 10 bases identical to TRBD1. V was pared by 2 bases and J by 5 bases, with 8 bases of the junction left unmatched. Germline assignment: CDR1 GTSNPN and CDR2 SVGIG (reference sequence). The CDR3 is made up of 15 amino acids. CDR3 loop: CAWSSGTGVKYGYTF. In DNA form, the CDR3 reads TGTGCCTGGAGTTCCGGGACAGGGGTAAAATATGGCTACACCTTC. The full variable domain, rest sourced from reference TRBV30 and TRBJ1-2, is SQTIHQWPATLVQPVGSPLSLECTVEGTSNPNLYWYRQAAGRGLQLLFYSVGIGQISSEVPQNLSASRPQDRQFILSSKKLLLSDSGFYLCAWSSGTGVKYGYTFGSGTRLTVV.

This sequence joins TRBV19 and TRBJ2-3; a possible D gene is TRBD2 (6 bases). Germline V lookup: CDR1 LNHDA, CDR2 SQIVND (reference sequence). The V end was cut by 5 bases, the J end by 5 bases, with 14 bases between. This CDR3 contains 14 residues. The CDR3 here is CASSGGRLGDTQYF. The CDR3 coding sequence is TGTGCCAGTAGTGGGGGGAGGCTTGGAGATACGCAGTATTTT.

This rearrangement joins TRBV14 to TRBJ1-1; tentatively, D is TRBD1 (5 bases). CDR3 size: 16 residues. Trimming cost V 7 bases and J 6 bases, with 24 bases left between them. Germline CDR1 reads SGHDN; CDR2 reads FVKESK. The CDR3 sequence: CASKYYGLGGKAEAFF. CDR3 sequence (DNA): TGTGCCAGCAAGTATTATGGGCTCGGGGGGAAAGCTGAAGCTTTCTTT. The full variable domain, its missing parts supplied by reference TRBV14 and TRBJ1-1, is EAGVTQFPSHSVIEKGQTVTLRCDPISGHDNLYWYRRVMGKEIKFLLHFVKESKQDESGMPNNRFLAERTGGTYSTLKVQPAELEDSGVYFCASKYYGLGGKAEAFFGQGTRLTVV.

This clone has just a few counts. Here the CDR3 reads CASSPGHLSKETQYF. As DNA, the CDR3 is TGTGCCAGCAGCCCTGGGCACCTTTCGAAAGAGACCCAGTACTTC. The chain employs TRBV7-9 and TRBJ2-5; no clear D. V was clipped by 5 bases and J by 3 bases, with 16 bases between them. Germline loops: CDR1 SEHNR, CDR2 FQNEAQ (reference sequence). There are 15 residues in the CDR3.

The chain uses TRBV18 and TRBJ2-7, with D possibly being TRBD2 (5 bases). Trimming removed 3 bases from V and 0 bases from J, with 6 bases in between. The CDR3 consists of 13 residues. Germline V lookup: CDR1 KGHSH, CDR2 LQKENI. CDR3: CASSPGDSYEQYF. CDR3 DNA: TGTGCCAGCTCACCCGGGGACTCCTACGAGCAGTACTTC.

This clone has only a few counts. The chain recombines TRBV7-9 with TRBJ1-2; D may be TRBD1 (5 bases). The CDR3 runs 16 residues. Germline V CDR1 and CDR2: SEHNR, FQNEAQ (reference sequence). The V gene lost 2 bases and the J gene lost 5 bases, with 18 bases spanning the gap. DNA for the CDR3: TGTGCCAGCAGCTTATACCCCGCCGGGGGTAGGTATGGCTACACCTTC. It codes for CASSLYPAGGRYGYTF.

The J gene is TRBJ1-1, the V gene TRBV21-1. TRBV21-1 is deemed a pseudogene. The CDR3 consists of 15 residues. The CDR3 loop is CASRESSEVDTEAFF. The CDR3 nucleotides read TGTGCCAGCAGAGAGTCCTCGGAGGTGGATACTGAAGCTTTCTTT.

The chain carries TRBV6-4 and TRBJ2-5; D is perhaps TRBD2 (6 bases). The CDR3 covers 13 residues. The V end was cut by 3 bases, the J end by 5 bases, with 10 bases between. Germline V gene data show CDR1 as MRHNA and CDR2 as SNTAGT. CDR3 in DNA: TGTGCCAGCAGTGAGGAGGGAATGGAGACCCAGTACTTC. It specifies CASSEEGMETQYF.

The CDR3 here is CASRRDLGLAGDSLSSYTF. As DNA, the CDR3 is TGTGCCAGCAGAAGGGATCTAGGGTTAGCCGGGGACAGTCTCTCCAGCTACACCTTC. The rearrangement joins TRBV9 to TRBJ1-2; 7 bases are a match to TRBD1. Per the germline V gene, CDR1 is SGDLS and CDR2 is YYNGEE. The J segment lost 9 bases and the V segment lost 5 bases, leaving 28 bases of the junction unmatched. This CDR3 is built from 19 residues.

The CDR3 loop is CASSYGTGSTGELFF. CDR3 nucleotide sequence: TGCGCCAGCAGCTATGGGACAGGGAGCACCGGGGAGCTGTTTTTT. V is TRBV5-1 and J is TRBJ2-2, with 9 bases lining up with TRBD1. Germline lookup yields CDR1 SGHRS and CDR2 YFSETQ. The CDR3 loop spans 15 amino acids. The V and J ends lost 3 bases and 4 bases, in that order; junction bases with no gene match: 4.

This clone was observed a handful of times. V is TRBV10-2 and J is TRBJ2-5; 7 bases match TRBD2. The CDR3 runs to 15 residues. The junction had 11 bases not matched to a gene; V was cut back by 7 bases and J by 3 bases. Germline loops: CDR1 WSHSY, CDR2 SAAADI. This CDR3 reads CASTKRRGGEETQYF. The CDR3 DNA reads as TGCGCCAGCACCAAAAGGAGGGGAGGGGAAGAGACCCAGTACTTC.

This clone occurred a few times. The V call is TRBV7-8, the J call TRBJ2-7; D may be TRBD2 (6 bases). Trimming left V 2 bases short and J 4 bases short, with 12 bases between. The length of the CDR3 is 14 residues. CDR1 is SGHVS, CDR2 FQNEAQ, per germline. The CDR3 sequence is CASSLRRGEYEQYF. For the CDR3, the DNA is TGTGCCAGCAGCTTAAGGCGGGGTGAATACGAGCAGTACTTC.

This chain joins TRBV19 and TRBJ2-2; maybe TRBD2 (6 bases). V was shortened by 5 bases and J by 1 base, with 11 bases between the two germline ends. The CDR3 length is 15 residues. Germline loops: CDR1 LNHDA, CDR2 SQIVND (reference sequence). The CDR3 region has the DNA TGTGCCAGTAGTTATTCGCGGGGGAACACCGGGGAGCTGTTTTTT. Amino acids: CASSYSRGNTGELFF. Variable domain in full (rest from reference TRBV19 and TRBJ2-2): DGGITQSPKYLFRKEGQNVTLSCEQNLNHDAMYWYRQDPGQGLRLIYYSQIVNDFQKGDIAEGYSVSREKKESFPLTVTSAQKNPTAFYLCASSYSRGNTGELFFGEGSRLTVL.

This clone has a handful of counts. The chain carries TRBV5-4 and TRBJ1-1, with 7 nucleotides matching TRBD1. CDR3 length equals 15 residues. Germline V gene data show CDR1 as SGHNT and CDR2 as YYREEE (reference sequence). V was clipped by 4 bases and J by 4 bases; unmatched bases: 10. CDR3: CASSQRGGEGTEAFF. The CDR3 DNA is TGTGCCAGCAGCCAACGAGGGGGCGAAGGCACTGAAGCTTTCTTT.

The chain joins TRBV2 to TRBJ1-4; tentatively, D is TRBD1 (6 bases). The germline V gene has CDR1 SNHLY and CDR2 FYNNEI. This CDR3 region has 14 residues. V was shortened by 6 bases and J by 5 bases, with 13 bases between the two germline ends. CDR3 sequence (DNA): TGTGCCAGCAGGAGGGAACAGGGAAATGAAAAACTGTTTTTT. Residues: CASRREQGNEKLFF.

This sequence joins TRBV7-9 and TRBJ2-2; 13 bases map to TRBD2. The trim removed 4 bases at V and 6 bases at J, leaving 5 bases unmatched. Germline CDR1 and CDR2: SEHNR and FQNEAQ (reference sequence). This CDR3 contains 16 residues. This chain's CDR3 is CASSWTSGSVSGELFF. The CDR3 nucleotides read TGTGCCAGCAGCTGGACTAGCGGGAGTGTATCCGGGGAGCTGTTTTTT.

This sequence joins TRBV5-4 and TRBJ2-3; the match to TRBD2 covers 9 bases. The CDR3 length is 17 residues. Losses at the gene ends were 0 bases for V and 0 bases for J; bases not matched to a gene: 5. Germline V lookup: CDR1 SGHNT, CDR2 YYREEE (reference sequence). The CDR3 sequence is CASSLGGLAASTDTQYF. The CDR3 DNA reads as TGTGCCAGCAGCTTGGGGGGACTAGCCGCAAGCACAGATACGCAGTATTTT.

The chain joins TRBV15 to TRBJ1-4, with D uncertain. The CDR3 runs 16 residues. Per germline, CDR1 LNHNV and CDR2 YYDKDF (reference sequence). The V end lost 2 bases, the J end lost 0 bases, and 10 bases lay between the germline ends. The CDR3 region is CATSRLSTTTNEKLFF. CDR3 nucleotide sequence: TGTGCCACCAGCAGACTCAGTACCACAACTAATGAAAAACTGTTTTTT.